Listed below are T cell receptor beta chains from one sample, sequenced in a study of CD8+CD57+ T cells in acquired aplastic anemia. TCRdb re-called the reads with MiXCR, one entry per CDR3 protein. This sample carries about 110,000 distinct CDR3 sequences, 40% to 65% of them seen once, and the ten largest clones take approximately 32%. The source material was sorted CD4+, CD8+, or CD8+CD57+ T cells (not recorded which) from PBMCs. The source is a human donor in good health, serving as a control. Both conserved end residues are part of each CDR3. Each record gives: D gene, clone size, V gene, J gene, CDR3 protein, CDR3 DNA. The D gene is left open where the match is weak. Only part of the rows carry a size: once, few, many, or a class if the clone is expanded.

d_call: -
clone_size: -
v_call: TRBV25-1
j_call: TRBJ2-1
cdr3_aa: CASSTHLNEQFF
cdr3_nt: TGTGCCAGCAGCACGCACCTCAATGAGCAGTTCTTC

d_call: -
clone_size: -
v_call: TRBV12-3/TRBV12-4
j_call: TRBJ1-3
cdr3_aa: CASSFRGYSGNTIYF
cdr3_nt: TGTGCCAGCAGTTTTCGGGGCTACTCTGGAAACACCATATATTTT

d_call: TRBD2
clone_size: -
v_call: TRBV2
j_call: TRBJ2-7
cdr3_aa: CASRTGLAYEQYF
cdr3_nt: TGTGCCAGCAGGACGGGACTAGCCTACGAGCAGTACTTC

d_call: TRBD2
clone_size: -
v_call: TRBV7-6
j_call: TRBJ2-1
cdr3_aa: CASSLVTSGGDEQFF
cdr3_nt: TGTGCCAGCAGCTTAGTTACTAGCGGGGGCGATGAGCAGTTCTTC

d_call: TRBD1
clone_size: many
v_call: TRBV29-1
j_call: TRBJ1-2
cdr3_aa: CSADGQDYYGYTF
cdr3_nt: TGCAGCGCAGATGGACAGGACTACTATGGCTACACCTTC

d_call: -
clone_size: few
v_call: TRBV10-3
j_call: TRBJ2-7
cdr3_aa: CASGSSSYEQYF
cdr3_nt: TGTGCCAGCGGCTCTAGCTCCTACGAGCAGTACTTC

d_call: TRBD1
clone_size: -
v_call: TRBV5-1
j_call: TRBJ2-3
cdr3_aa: CASSLVQGGYTDTQYF
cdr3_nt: TGCGCCAGCAGCTTGGTACAGGGGGGTTACACAGATACGCAGTATTTT

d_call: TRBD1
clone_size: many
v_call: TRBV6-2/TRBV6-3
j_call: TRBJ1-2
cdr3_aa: CASSWHRGDGYTF
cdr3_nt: TGTGCCAGCAGTTGGCACAGGGGGGACGGCTACACCTTC

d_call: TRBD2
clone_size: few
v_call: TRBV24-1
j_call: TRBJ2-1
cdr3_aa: CATSATSGYNEQFF
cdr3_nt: TGTGCCACCAGTGCCACTAGCGGTTACAATGAGCAGTTCTTC

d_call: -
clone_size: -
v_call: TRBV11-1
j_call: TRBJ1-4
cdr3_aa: CASSLGLGDSNEKLFF
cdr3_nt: TGTGCCAGCAGCTTAGGTCTCGGAGATTCTAATGAAAAACTGTTTTTT

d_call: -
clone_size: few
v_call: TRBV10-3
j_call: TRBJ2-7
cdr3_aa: CAISDQAGISYEQYF
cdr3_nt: TGTGCCATCAGTGATCAGGCAGGGATTTCCTACGAGCAGTACTTC

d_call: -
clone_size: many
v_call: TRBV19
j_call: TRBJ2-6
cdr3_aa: CASMEGLNGGANVLTF
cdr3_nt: TGTGCCAGTATGGAGGGACTTAATGGTGGGGCCAACGTCCTGACTTTC

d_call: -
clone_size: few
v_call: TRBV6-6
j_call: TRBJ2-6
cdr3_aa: CASSYRGSGANVLTF
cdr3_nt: TGTGCCAGCAGTTACCGGGGATCTGGGGCCAACGTCCTGACTTTC

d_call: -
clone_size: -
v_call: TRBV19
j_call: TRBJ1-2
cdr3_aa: CASSFPRDFGYGYTF
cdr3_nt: TGTGCCAGTAGTTTCCCCAGGGATTTTGGCTATGGCTACACCTTC

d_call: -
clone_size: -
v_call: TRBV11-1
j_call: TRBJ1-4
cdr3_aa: CASSLEAEVRVWPNEKLFF
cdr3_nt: TGTGCCAGCAGCTTGGAAGCGGAGGTGAGGGTCTGGCCTAATGAAAAACTGTTTTTT

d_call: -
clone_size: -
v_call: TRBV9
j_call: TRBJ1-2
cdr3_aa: CASTPGGVGYGYTF
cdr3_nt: TGTGCCAGCACCCCGGGGGGCGTAGGCTATGGCTACACCTTC

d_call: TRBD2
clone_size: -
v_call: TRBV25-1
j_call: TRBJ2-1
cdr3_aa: CASSSRGGGAPYNEQFF
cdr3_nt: TGTGCCAGCAGCTCAAGAGGCGGGGGGGCCCCCTACAATGAGCAGTTCTTC

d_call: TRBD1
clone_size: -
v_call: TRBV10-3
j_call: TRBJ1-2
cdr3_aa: CAISWQGASYGYTF
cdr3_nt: TGTGCCATCTCTTGGCAGGGGGCGTCCTATGGCTACACCTTC

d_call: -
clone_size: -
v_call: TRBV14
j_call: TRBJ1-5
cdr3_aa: CASSQGLLPQHF
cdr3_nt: TGTGCCAGCAGCCAAGGCCTCCTGCCCCAGCATTTT

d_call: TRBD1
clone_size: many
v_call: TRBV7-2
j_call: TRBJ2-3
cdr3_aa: CASSLAGTGSTDTQYF
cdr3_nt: TGTGCCAGCAGCTTAGCTGGGACAGGGAGCACAGATACGCAGTATTTT

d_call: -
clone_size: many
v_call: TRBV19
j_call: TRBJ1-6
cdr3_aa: CASSPTPTTVGYNSPLHF
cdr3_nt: TGTGCCAGTAGTCCTACACCCACGACAGTCGGGTATAATTCACCCCTCCACTTT

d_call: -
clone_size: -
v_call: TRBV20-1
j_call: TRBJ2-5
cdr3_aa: CSAGGQETQYF
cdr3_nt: TGCAGTGCAGGAGGTCAAGAGACCCAGTACTTC

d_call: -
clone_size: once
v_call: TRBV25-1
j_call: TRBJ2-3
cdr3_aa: CASSPEDSYTQYF
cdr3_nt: TGTGCCAGCAGTCCCGAGGACAGCTATACGCAGTATTTT

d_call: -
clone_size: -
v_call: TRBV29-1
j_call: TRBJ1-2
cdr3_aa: CSVRPALNYGYTF
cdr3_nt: TGCAGCGTCCGACCCGCACTTAACTATGGCTACACCTTC

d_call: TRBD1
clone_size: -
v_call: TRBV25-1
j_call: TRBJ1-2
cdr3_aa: CASSEWRTGDYYGYTF
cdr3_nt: TGTGCCAGCAGTGAATGGAGGACAGGGGATTACTATGGCTACACCTTC

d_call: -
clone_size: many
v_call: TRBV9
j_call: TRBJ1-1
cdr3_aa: CASTPTVDLNTEAFF
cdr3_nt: TGTGCCAGCACACCCACTGTAGATTTGAACACTGAAGCTTTCTTT

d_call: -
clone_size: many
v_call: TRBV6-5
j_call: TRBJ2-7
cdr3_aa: CASSYSGDITYEQYF
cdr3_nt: TGTGCCAGCAGTTACTCGGGAGACATTACCTACGAGCAGTACTTC

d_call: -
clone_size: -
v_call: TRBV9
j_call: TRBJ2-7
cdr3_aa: CASSGGSAHGQCF
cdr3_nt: TGTGCCAGCAGCGGGGGCAGTGCCCACGGGCAGTGCTTC

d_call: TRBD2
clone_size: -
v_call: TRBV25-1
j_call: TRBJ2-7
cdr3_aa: CASLAGGLVRNEQYF
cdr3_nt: TGTGCCAGCTTAGCGGGGGGGTTGGTTAGAAACGAGCAGTACTTC

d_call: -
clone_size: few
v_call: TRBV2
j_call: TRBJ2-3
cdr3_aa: CASSVISGTGETSTDTQYF
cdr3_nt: TGTGCCAGCAGTGTGATATCCGGGACCGGCGAGACTAGCACAGATACGCAGTATTTT

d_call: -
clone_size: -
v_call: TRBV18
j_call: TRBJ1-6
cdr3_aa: CASSPGNSPLHF
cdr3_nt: TGTGCCAGCTCACCAGGGAATTCACCCCTCCACTTT

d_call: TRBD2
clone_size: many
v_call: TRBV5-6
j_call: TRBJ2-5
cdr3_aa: CASSLANGGRKETQYF
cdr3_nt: TGTGCCAGCAGCTTGGCCAACGGGGGGAGGAAAGAGACCCAGTACTTC

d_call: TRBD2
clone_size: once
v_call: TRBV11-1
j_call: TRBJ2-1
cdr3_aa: CASSSGGGKNDIYNEQFF
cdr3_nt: TGTGCCAGCAGCTCCGGCGGGGGGAAAAATGACATTTACAATGAGCAGTTCTTC

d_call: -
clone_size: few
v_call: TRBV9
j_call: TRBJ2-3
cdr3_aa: CASSVGGIRADTQYF
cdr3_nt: TGTGCCAGCAGCGTAGGTGGTATCCGTGCAGATACGCAGTATTTT

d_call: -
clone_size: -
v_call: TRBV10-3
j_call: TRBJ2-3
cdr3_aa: CAISEQTGRTDTQYF
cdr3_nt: TGTGCCATCAGTGAGCAGACAGGGAGGACAGATACGCAGTATTTT

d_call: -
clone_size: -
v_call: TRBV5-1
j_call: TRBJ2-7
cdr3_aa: CASSPDFRAYEQYF
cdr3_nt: TGCGCCAGCAGCCCGGACTTCCGCGCCTACGAGCAGTACTTC

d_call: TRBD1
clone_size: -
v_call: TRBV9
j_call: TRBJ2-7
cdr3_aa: CASSEGADEQYF
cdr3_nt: TGTGCCAGCAGCGAGGGGGCGGACGAGCAGTACTTC

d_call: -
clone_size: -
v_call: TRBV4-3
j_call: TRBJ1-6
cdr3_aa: CASGVWTANSPLHF
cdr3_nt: TGCGCCAGCGGGGTATGGACAGCAAATTCACCCCTCCACTTT

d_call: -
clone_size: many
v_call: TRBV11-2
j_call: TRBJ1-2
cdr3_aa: CASSPWVRPQGNYGYTF
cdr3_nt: TGTGCCAGCAGTCCCTGGGTCCGGCCACAGGGTAACTATGGCTACACCTTC

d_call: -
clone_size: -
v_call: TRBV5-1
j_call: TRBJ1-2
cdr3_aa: CASSLEGRRGYTF
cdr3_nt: TGCGCCAGCAGCTTGGAGGGCAGGCGCGGCTACACCTTC

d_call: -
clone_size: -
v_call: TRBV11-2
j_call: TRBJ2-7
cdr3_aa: CASSLDIAEASYGQYF
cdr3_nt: TGTGCCAGCAGCTTGGACATAGCGGAGGCGTCCTACGGGCAGTACTTC

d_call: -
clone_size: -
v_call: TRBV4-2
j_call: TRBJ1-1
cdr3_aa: CASSHAQEGTPSTMNTEAFF
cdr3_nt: TGTGCCAGCAGCCACGCACAAGAGGGCACCCCATCTACTATGAACACTGAAGCTTTCTTT

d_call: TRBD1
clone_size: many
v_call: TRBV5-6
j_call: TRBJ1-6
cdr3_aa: CASSLEGQGVSPLHF
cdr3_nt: TGTGCCAGCAGCTTGGAGGGACAGGGTGTTTCACCCCTCCACTTT

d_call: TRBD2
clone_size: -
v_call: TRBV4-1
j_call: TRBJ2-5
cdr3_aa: CASSQDQREATQCF
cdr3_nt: TGCGCCAGCAGCCAAGATCAGCGGGAGGCGACCCAGTGCTTC

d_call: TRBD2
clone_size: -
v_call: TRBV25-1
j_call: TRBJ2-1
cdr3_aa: CASSLGDYEQFF
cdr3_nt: TGTGCCAGCAGCTTGGGGGACTACGAGCAGTTCTTC

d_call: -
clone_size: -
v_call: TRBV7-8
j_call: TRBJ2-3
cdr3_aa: CASSLPPWTQYF
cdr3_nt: TGTGCCAGCAGCCTCCCCCCCTGGACGCAGTATTTT

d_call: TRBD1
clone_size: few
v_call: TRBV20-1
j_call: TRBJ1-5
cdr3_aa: CSAIPTGNHQPQHF
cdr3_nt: TGCAGTGCTATACCGACAGGGAATCATCAGCCCCAGCATTTT

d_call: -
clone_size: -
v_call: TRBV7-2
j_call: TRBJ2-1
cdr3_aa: CASSAERNEQFF
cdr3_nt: TGTGCCAGCAGCGCGGAACGAAATGAGCAGTTCTTC

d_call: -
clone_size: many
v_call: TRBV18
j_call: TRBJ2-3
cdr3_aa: CASSPKGDTQYF
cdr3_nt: TGTGCCAGCTCACCGAAGGGAGATACGCAGTATTTT

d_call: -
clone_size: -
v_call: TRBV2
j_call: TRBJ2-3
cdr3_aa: CASRGLPGSDTQYF
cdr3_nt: TGTGCCAGCAGGGGACTCCCCGGGTCAGATACGCAGTATTTT

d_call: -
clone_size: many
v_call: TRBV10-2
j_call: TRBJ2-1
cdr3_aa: CASRRGGEISYNEQFF
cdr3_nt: TGCGCCAGCAGAAGGGGGGGGGAGATCTCCTACAATGAGCAGTTCTTC

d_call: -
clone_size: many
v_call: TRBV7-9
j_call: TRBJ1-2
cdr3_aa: CASSPPDKPYGYTF
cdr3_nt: TGTGCCAGCAGTCCCCCGGACAAGCCCTATGGCTACACCTTC

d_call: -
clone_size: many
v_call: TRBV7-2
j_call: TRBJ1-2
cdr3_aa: CASSSELHDGYTF
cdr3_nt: TGTGCCAGCAGCTCCGAGTTACATGATGGCTACACCTTC

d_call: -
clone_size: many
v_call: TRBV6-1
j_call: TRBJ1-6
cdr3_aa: CASSEATWESSYNSPLHF
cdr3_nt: TGTGCCAGCAGTGAAGCGACCTGGGAGAGCTCCTATAATTCACCCCTCCACTTT

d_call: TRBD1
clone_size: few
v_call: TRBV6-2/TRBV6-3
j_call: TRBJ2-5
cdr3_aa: CASSSLTGQGEVDGETQYF
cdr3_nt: TGTGCCAGCAGTTCTCTCACCGGACAGGGAGAGGTAGATGGAGAGACCCAGTACTTC

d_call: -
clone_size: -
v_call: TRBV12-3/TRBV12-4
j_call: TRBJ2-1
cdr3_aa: CASSLKGNEQFF
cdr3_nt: TGTGCCAGCAGTTTAAAGGGGAATGAGCAGTTCTTC

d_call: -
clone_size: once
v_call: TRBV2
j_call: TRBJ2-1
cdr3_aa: CASTLTRVSHEQFF
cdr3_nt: TGTGCCAGCACCCTAACCCGGGTCTCCCATGAGCAGTTCTTC

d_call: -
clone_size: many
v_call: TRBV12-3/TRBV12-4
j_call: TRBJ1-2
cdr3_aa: CASSLDQSYGYTF
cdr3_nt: TGTGCCAGCAGTTTAGATCAATCCTATGGCTACACCTTC

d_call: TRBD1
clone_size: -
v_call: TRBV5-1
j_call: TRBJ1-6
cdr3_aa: CASSIGQGAYSPLHF
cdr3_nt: TGCGCCAGCAGCATAGGACAGGGGGCTTATTCACCCCTCCACTTT

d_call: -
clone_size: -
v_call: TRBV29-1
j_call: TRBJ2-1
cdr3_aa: CSVEERRNEQFF
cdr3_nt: TGCAGCGTTGAAGAAAGGAGGAATGAGCAGTTCTTC